This is a list of T cell receptor beta chains from one sample in a study of Graves' ophthalmopathy and Graves' hyperthyroidism. MiXCR was run by TCRdb on the multiplex PCR reads, yielding one entry per CDR3 protein. The sample holds 350,000 to 450,000 distinct CDR3 sequences; under 25% are singletons and the top ten take under 3.5%. Sequenced: peripheral blood. These receptors were obtained from a woman in her late teens or twenties with stable Graves' hyperthyroidism. Each CDR3 is given with its conserved first and last residue. A D gene is named only where the DNA matches it firmly. A clone size is listed for some rows: how often the clone was seen (once, few, many), or a class if it is expanded.

TRBD2 | many | TRBJ2-7 | TRBV11-1 | 15 | TGTGCCAGCAGCTTAAGTAGCGGGAGAGGCAACGAGCAGTACTTC | CASSLSSGRGNEQYF
TRBD2 | many | TRBJ2-5 | TRBV7-2 | 16 | TGTGCCAGCAGCCCGGGGGGAGCGGGAGGTCAAGAGACCCAGTACTTC | CASSPGGAGGQETQYF
- | - | TRBJ1-5 | TRBV7-3 | 14 | TGTGCCAGCAGCTCATGGGGTCGCAGTCAGCCCCAGCATTTT | CASSSWGRSQPQHF
- | - | TRBJ2-7 | TRBV2 | 16 | TGTGCCAGCAGTGAAATTAGGGGCAGGAGCTCCTACGAGCAGTACTTC | CASSEIRGRSSYEQYF
- | many | TRBJ1-6 | TRBV30 | 15 | TGTGCCTGGAGTTTTCGAAGGGGAAGTAATTCACCCCTCCACTTT | CAWSFRRGSNSPLHF
TRBD1 | many | TRBJ2-7 | TRBV28 | 16 | TGTGCCAGCAGTACCCGGACAGGGGGCGATGCCTACGAGCAGTACTTC | CASSTRTGGDAYEQYF
- | many | TRBJ1-5 | TRBV28 | 15 | TGTGCCAGCAGACGTGACTTAGGGGGCAATCAGCCCCAGCATTTT | CASRRDLGGNQPQHF
TRBD1 | - | TRBJ1-1 | TRBV7-2 | 14 | TGTGCCAGCAGCCCACAGGGGCTTGACACTGAAGCTTTCTTT | CASSPQGLDTEAFF
TRBD2 | many | TRBJ2-7 | TRBV4-2 | 20 | TGTGCCAGCAGCCGTAGAATCGCGGGACTAGCGTATGGTCCCTCCTACGAGCAGTACTTC | CASSRRIAGLAYGPSYEQYF
- | - | TRBJ1-1 | TRBV15 | 15 | TGTGCCACCAGCAGAGGAGGGGTTGGAAACACTGAAGCTTTCTTT | CATSRGGVGNTEAFF
- | many | TRBJ1-5 | TRBV6-4 | 14 | TGTGCCAGCAGTGAGAAAGCAGGGAATCAGCCCCAGCATTTT | CASSEKAGNQPQHF
- | - | TRBJ2-3 | TRBV20-1 | 13 | TGCAGTCCAGTAAGGGACGGCACAGATACGCAGTATTTT | CSPVRDGTDTQYF
TRBD1 | once | TRBJ1-1 | TRBV7-9 | 11 | TGTGCCCGGGGAACAGGGGATGAAGCTTTCTTT | CARGTGDEAFF
- | - | TRBJ2-6 | TRBV19 | 18 | TGTGCCAGTAGTATAGGAGATCGACTCAGCTCTGGGGCCAACGTCCTGACTTTC | CASSIGDRLSSGANVLTF
TRBD1 | many | TRBJ1-1 | TRBV30 | 14 | TGTGCCTGGACCGCGGACAGGTTCAGGACTGAAGCTTTCTTT | CAWTADRFRTEAFF
- | - | TRBJ2-5 | TRBV27 | 14 | TGTGCCAGCAGTTTAACCGGGAATAGGGCGACCCAGTACTTC | CASSLTGNRATQYF
- | many | TRBJ1-1 | TRBV12-3/TRBV12-4 | 13 | TGTGCCAGCAGTTTTTCAGGGAGCACTGAAGCTTTCTTT | CASSFSGSTEAFF
- | few | TRBJ1-1 | TRBV30 | 11 | TGTGCCTACCGTGAGAACACTGAAGCTTTCTTT | CAYRENTEAFF
TRBD2 | many | TRBJ2-5 | TRBV28 | 16 | TGTGCCAGCAGCCTACTAGCGGGGATTTACCAAGAGACCCAGTACTTC | CASSLLAGIYQETQYF
- | - | TRBJ2-3 | TRBV13 | 13 | TGTGCCAGCAGCTTACGACGCCAGGATACGCAGTATTTT | CASSLRRQDTQYF
TRBD2 | few | TRBJ2-2 | TRBV29-1 | 17 | TGCAGCGTTGAAGTAATCCATAGCGGGGGACCCCGGGGGGAGCTGTTTTTT | CSVEVIHSGGPRGELFF
TRBD1 | many | TRBJ2-7 | TRBV6-2/TRBV6-3 | 14 | TGTGCCAGCACCACGGACAGGGGGCTAGGGGAGCAGTACTTC | CASTTDRGLGEQYF
- | few | TRBJ2-5 | TRBV15 | 16 | TGTGCCACCAGCAAAGCGCGCGGGGTGGGGCAAGAGACCCAGTACTTC | CATSKARGVGQETQYF
TRBD1 | many | TRBJ1-5 | TRBV20-1 | 15 | TGCAGTGCTATTTCCCGAGGAACAGGGGATCAGCCCCAGCATTTT | CSAISRGTGDQPQHF
- | many | TRBJ2-5 | TRBV3-1 | 11 | TGTGCCAGCAGGACCCTAGAGACCCAGTACTTC | CASRTLETQYF
- | few | TRBJ2-2 | TRBV4-2 | 18 | TGTGCCAGCAGCCAAGATCGGGTCCCGACGGCGAACACCGGGGAGCTGTTTTTT | CASSQDRVPTANTGELFF
TRBD1 | many | TRBJ2-2 | TRBV19 | 16 | TGTGCCAGCATGGATTCGGCAGGGGGCTTGGTCGGGGAGCTGTTTTTT | CASMDSAGGLVGELFF
TRBD2 | many | TRBJ2-5 | TRBV4-3 | 15 | TGCGCCAGCAGCCCCACCCCGGGAGGGCCGGAGACCCAGTACTTC | CASSPTPGGPETQYF
TRBD2 | many | TRBJ2-5 | TRBV12-3/TRBV12-4 | 17 | TGTGCCAGCAGTCCCCCGGGGGGGCGGAACTATGAAGAGACCCAGTACTTC | CASSPPGGRNYEETQYF